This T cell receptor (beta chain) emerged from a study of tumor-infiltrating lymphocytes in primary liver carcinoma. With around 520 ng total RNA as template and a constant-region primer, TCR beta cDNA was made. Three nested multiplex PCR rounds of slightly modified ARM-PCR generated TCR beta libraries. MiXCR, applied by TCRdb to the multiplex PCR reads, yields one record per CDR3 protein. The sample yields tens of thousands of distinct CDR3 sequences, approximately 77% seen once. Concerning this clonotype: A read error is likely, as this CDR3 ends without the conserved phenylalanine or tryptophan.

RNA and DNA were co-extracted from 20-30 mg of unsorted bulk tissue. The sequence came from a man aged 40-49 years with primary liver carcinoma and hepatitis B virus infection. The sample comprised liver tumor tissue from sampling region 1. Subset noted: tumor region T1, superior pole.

In DNA, the CDR3 is TGCAGCGCCTGGTCTTTAGGCAGCTCCTACGAGCAGTACATC. Its translation is CSAWSLGSSYEQYI. The rearrangement links TRBV29-1 to TRBJ2-7, with D unresolved. CDR3 length: 14 amino acids. V lost 7 bases and J 0 bases, leaving 16 bases between the germline ends. Germline assignment: CDR1 SQVTM and CDR2 ANQGSEA.